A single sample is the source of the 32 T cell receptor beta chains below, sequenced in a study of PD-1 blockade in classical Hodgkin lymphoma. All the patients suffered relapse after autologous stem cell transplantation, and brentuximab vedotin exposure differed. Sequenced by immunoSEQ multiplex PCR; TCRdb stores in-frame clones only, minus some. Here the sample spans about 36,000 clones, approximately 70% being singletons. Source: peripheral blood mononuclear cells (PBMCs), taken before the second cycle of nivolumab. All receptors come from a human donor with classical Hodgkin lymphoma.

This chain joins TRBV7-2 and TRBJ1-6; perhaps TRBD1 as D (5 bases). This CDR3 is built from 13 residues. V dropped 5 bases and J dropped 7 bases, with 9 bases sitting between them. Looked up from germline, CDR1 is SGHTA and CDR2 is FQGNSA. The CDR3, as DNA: TGTGCCAGCAGCGTAACAGGAAATTCACCCCTCCACTTT. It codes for CASSVTGNSPLHF.

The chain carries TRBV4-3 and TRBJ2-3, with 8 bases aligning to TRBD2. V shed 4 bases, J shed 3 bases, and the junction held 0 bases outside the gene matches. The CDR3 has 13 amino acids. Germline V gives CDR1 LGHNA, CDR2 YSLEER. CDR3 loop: CASSPGGTDTQYF. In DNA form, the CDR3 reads TGCGCCAGCAGCCCGGGGGGGACAGATACGCAGTATTTT.

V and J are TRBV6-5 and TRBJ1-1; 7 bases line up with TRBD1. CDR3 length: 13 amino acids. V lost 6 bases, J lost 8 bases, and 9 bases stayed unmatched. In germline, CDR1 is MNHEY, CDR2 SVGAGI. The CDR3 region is CASRKGTALEAFF. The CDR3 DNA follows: TGTGCCAGCAGGAAAGGGACAGCTCTAGAAGCTTTCTTT.

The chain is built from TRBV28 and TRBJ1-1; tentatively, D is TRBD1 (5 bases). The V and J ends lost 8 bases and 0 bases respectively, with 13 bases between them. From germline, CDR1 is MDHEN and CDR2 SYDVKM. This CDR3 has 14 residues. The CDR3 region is CASSRVIMNTEAFF. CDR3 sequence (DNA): TGTGCCAGCTCCAGGGTGATAATGAACACTGAAGCTTTCTTT.

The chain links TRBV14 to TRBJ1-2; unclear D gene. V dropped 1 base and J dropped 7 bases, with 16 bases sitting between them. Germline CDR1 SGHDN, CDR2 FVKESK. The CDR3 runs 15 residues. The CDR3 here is CASSQALVGSLGYTF. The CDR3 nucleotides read TGTGCCAGCAGCCAAGCGCTTGTCGGTTCTCTTGGCTACACCTTC.

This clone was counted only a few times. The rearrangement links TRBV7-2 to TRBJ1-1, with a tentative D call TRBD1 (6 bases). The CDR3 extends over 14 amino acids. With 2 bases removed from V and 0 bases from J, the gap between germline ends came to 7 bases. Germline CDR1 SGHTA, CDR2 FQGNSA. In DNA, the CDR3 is TGTGCCAGCAGCTTATCAGGGGTGAACACTGAAGCTTTCTTT. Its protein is CASSLSGVNTEAFF. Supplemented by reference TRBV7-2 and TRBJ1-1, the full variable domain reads GAGVSQSPSNKVTEKGKDVELRCDPISGHTALYWYRQSLGQGLEFLIYFQGNSAPDKSGLPSDRFSAERTGGSVSTLTIQRTQQEDSAVYLCASSLSGVNTEAFFGQGTRLTVV.

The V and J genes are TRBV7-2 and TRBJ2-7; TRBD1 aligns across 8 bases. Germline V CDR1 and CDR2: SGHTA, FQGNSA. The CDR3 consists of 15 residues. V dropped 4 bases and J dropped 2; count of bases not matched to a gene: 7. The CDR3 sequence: CASSSTGQGPYEQYF. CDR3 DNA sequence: TGTGCCAGCAGCTCAACAGGACAGGGTCCCTACGAGCAGTACTTC.

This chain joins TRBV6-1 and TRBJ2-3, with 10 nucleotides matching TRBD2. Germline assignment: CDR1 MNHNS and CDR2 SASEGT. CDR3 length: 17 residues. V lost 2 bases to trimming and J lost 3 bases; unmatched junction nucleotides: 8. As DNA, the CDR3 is TGTGCCAGCAGTGAACTAGCGGGAGCTTCGAGGACAGATACGCAGTATTTT. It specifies CASSELAGASRTDTQYF.

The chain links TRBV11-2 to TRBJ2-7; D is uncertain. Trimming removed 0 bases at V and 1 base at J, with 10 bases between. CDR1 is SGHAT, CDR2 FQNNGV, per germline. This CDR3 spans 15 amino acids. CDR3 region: CASSLDYSNSYEQYF. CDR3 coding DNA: TGTGCCAGCAGCTTAGATTACTCGAATTCCTACGAGCAGTACTTC. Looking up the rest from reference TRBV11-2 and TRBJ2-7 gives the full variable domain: EAGVAQSPRYKIIEKRQSVAFWCNPISGHATLYWYQQILGQGPKLLIQFQNNGVVDDSQLPKDRFSAERLKGVDSTLKIQPAKLEDSAVYLCASSLDYSNSYEQYFGPGTRLTVT.

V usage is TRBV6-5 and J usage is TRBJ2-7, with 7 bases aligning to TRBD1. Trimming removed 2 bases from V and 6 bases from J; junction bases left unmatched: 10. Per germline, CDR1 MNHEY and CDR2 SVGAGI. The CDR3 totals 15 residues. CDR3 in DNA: TGTGCCAGCAGTTACCTTGAGTACAGGGGTTCCGAGCAGTACTTC. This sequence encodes CASSYLEYRGSEQYF.

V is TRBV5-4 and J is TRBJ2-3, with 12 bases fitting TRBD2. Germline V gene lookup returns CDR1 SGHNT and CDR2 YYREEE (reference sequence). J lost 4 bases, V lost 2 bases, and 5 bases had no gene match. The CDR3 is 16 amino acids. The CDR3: CASSFRLAGVSDTQYF. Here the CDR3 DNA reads TGTGCCAGCAGCTTCAGACTAGCGGGAGTTTCAGATACGCAGTATTTT.

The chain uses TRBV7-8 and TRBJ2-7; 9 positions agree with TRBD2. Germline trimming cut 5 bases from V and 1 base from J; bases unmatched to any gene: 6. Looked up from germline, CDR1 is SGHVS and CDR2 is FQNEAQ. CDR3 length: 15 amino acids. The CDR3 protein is CASSPAGGGSYEQYF. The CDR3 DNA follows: TGTGCCAGCAGCCCGGCGGGAGGGGGATCCTACGAGCAGTACTTC.

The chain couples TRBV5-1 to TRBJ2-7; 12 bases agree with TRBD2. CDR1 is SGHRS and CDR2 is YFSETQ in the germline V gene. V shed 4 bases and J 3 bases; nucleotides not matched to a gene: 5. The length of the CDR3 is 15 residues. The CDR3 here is CASSAGLAGFYEQYF. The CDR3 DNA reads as TGCGCCAGCAGCGCGGGACTAGCGGGTTTCTACGAGCAGTACTTC.

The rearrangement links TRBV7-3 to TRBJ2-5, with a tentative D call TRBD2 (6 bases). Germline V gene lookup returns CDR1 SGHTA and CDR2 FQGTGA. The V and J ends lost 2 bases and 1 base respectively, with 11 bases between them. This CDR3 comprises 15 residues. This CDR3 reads CASSLGGLTQETQYF. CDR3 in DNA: TGTGCCAGCAGCTTAGGTGGACTAACCCAAGAGACCCAGTACTTC. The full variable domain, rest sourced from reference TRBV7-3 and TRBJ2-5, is GAGVSQTPSNKVTEKGKYVELRCDPISGHTALYWYRQSLGQGPEFLIYFQGTGAADDSGLPNDRFFAVRPEGSVSTLKIQRTERGDSAVYLCASSLGGLTQETQYFGPGTRLLVL.

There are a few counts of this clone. CDR3 sequence (DNA): TGTGCCAGCCGGGACAGGGGGAGTCAGCCCCAGCATTTT. Translating it yields CASRDRGSQPQHF. The J gene is TRBJ1-5, the V gene TRBV19; 11 bases line up with TRBD1. Unmatched junction bases numbered 4, after V lost 9 bases and J lost 6 bases. Germline V gene data show CDR1 as LNHDA and CDR2 as SQIVND (reference sequence). The CDR3 loop spans 13 amino acids.

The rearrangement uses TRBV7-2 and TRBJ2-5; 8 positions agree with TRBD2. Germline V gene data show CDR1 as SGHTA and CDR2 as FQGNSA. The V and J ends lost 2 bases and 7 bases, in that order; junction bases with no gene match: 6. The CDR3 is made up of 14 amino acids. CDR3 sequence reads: CASSLIGAGGTQYF. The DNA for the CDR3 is TGTGCCAGCAGCTTAATTGGTGCGGGGGGGACCCAGTACTTC.

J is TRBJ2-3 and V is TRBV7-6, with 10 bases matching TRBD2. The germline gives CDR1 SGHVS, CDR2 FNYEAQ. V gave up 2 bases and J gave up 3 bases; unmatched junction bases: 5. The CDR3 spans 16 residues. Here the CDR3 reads CASSLRSGGVTDTQYF. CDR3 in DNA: TGTGCCAGCAGCTTACGGAGCGGGGGGGTTACAGATACGCAGTATTTT.

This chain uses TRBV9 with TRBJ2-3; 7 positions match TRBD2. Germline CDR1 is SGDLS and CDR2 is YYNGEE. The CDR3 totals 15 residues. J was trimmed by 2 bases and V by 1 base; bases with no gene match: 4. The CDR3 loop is CASSVSGDITDTQYF. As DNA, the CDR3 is TGTGCCAGCAGCGTAAGCGGGGATATCACAGATACGCAGTATTTT. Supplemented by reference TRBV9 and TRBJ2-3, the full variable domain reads DSGVTQTPKHLITATGQRVTLRCSPRSGDLSVYWYQQSLDQGLQFLIQYYNGEERAKGNILERFSAQQFPDLHSELNLSSLELGDSALYFCASSVSGDITDTQYFGPGTRLTVL.

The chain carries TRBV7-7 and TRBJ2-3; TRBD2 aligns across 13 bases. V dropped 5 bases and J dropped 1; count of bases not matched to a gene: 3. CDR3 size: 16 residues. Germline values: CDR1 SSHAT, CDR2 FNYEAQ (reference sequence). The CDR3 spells CASSLGTSGGTDTQYF. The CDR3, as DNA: TGTGCCAGCAGCCTAGGGACTAGCGGGGGCACAGATACGCAGTATTTT.

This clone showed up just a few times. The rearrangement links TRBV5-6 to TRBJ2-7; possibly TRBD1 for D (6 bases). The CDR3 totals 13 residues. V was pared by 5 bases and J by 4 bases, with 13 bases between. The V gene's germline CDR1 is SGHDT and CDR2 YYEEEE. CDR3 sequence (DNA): TGTGCCAGCAGTTTACAGGGTTTTTACGAGCAGTACTTC. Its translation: CASSLQGFYEQYF.

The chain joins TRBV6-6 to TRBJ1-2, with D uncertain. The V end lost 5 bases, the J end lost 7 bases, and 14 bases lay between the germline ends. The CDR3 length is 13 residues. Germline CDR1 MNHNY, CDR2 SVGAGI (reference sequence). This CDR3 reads CASSPHRTGGYTF. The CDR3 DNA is TGTGCCAGCAGTCCTCACCGGACTGGTGGCTACACCTTC.

The CDR3 spells CASSQEGVGYTF. The CDR3 DNA sequence: TGCGCCAGCAGCCAAGAAGGGGTTGGCTACACCTTC. V and J are TRBV4-3 and TRBJ1-2; D may be TRBD1 (5 bases). V lost 0 bases and J lost 7, with 6 bases in between. CDR1 is LGHNA and CDR2 is YSLEER in the germline V gene. The length of the CDR3 is 12 residues.

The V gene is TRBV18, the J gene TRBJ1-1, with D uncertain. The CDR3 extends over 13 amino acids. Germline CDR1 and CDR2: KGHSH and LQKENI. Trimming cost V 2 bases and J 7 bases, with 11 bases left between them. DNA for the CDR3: TGTGCCAGCTCACCAATGAGGGTCAGTGAAGCTTTCTTT. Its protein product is CASSPMRVSEAFF.

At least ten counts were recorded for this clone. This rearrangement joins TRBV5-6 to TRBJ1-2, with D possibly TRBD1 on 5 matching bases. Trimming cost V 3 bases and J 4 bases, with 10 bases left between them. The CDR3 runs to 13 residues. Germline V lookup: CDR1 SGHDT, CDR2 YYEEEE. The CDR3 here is CASSSGHSYGYTF. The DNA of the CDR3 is TGTGCCAGCAGCTCAGGACATTCCTATGGCTACACCTTC.

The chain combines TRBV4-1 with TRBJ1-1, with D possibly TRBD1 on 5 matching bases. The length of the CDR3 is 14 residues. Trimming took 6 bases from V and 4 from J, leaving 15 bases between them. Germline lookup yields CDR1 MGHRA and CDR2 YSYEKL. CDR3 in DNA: TGCGCCAGCAGTCGTTTTCAGGGTATCACTGAAGCTTTCTTT. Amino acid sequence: CASSRFQGITEAFF.

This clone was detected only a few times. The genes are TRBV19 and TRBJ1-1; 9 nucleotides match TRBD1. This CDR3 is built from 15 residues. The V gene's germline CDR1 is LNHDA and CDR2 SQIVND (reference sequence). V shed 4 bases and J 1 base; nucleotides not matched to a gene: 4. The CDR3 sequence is CASSRGDRANTEAFF. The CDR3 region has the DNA TGTGCCAGTAGTAGAGGGGACAGGGCGAACACTGAAGCTTTCTTT.

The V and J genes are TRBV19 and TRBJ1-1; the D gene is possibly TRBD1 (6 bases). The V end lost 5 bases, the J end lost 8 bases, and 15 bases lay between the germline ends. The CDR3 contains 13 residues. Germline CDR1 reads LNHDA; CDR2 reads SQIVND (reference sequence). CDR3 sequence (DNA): TGTGCCAGTAGTGAGTGGACAGAGCTAGAAGCTTTCTTT. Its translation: CASSEWTELEAFF. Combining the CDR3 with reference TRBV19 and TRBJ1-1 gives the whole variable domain DGGITQSPKYLFRKEGQNVTLSCEQNLNHDAMYWYRQDPGQGLRLIYYSQIVNDFQKGDIAEGYSVSREKKESFPLTVTSAQKNPTAFYLCASSEWTELEAFFGQGTRLTVV.

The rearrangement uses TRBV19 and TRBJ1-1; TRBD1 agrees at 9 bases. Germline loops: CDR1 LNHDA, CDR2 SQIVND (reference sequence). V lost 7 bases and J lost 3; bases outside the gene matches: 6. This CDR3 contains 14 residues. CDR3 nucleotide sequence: TGTGCCAGTATTCCGGGACAGGGCTACACTGAAGCTTTCTTT. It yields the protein CASIPGQGYTEAFF. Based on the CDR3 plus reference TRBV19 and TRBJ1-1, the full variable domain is DGGITQSPKYLFRKEGQNVTLSCEQNLNHDAMYWYRQDPGQGLRLIYYSQIVNDFQKGDIAEGYSVSREKKESFPLTVTSAQKNPTAFYLCASIPGQGYTEAFFGQGTRLTVV.

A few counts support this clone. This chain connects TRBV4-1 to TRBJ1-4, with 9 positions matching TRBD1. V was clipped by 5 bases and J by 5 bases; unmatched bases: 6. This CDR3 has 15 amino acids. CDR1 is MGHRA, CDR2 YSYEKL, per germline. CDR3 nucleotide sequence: TGCGCCAGCAGCTGGGGAGGGACAGGGAATGAAAAACTGTTTTTT. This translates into CASSWGGTGNEKLFF.

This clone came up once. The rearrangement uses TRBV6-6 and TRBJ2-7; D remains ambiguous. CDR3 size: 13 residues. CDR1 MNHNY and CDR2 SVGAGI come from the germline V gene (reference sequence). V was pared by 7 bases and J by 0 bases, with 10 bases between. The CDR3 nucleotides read TGTGCCAGCACCCCAAGCGACTCCTACGAGCAGTACTTC. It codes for CASTPSDSYEQYF.

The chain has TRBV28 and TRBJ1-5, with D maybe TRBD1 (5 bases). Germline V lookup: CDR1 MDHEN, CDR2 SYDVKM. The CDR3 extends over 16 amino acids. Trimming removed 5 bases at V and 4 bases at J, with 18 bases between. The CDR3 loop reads CASSPLSGAPNQPQHF. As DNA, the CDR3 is TGTGCCAGCAGTCCTCTGAGCGGGGCGCCGAATCAGCCCCAGCATTTT. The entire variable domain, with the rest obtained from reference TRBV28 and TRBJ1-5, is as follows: DVKVTQSSRYLVKRTGEKVFLECVQDMDHENMFWYRQDPGLGLRLIYFSYDVKMKEKGDIPEGYSVSREKKERFSLILESASTNQTSMYLCASSPLSGAPNQPQHFGDGTRLSIL.

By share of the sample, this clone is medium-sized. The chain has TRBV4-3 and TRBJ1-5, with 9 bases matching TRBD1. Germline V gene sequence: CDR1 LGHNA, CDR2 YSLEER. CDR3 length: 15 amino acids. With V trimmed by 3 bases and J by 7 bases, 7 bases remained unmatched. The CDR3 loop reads CASSQDRGGYQPQHF. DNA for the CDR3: TGCGCCAGCAGCCAGGACAGGGGAGGATACCAGCCCCAGCATTTT.